Sequencing of this TCR beta chain was carried out in a study of T cell responses to AZD1222 COVID-19 vaccine. Background on the study: Recipients boosted at about 4 weeks or about 12 weeks are pooled.

Sequenced by immunoSEQ multiplex PCR; TCRdb stores in-frame clones only, minus some. The table records approximately 110,000 clones, 87% of them present only once. Findings and caveats of the study: Donor demographics were predominantly white British with a female majority; clonal diversity may be underestimated.

The CDR3 has 12 residues. The V and J ends lost 5 bases and 8 bases, in that order; junction bases with no gene match: 3. Germline V gene sequence: CDR1 SEHNR, CDR2 FQNEAQ (reference sequence). Comments on this clone: Its antigen is unidentified.

The origin of this receptor is an adult in good health. V gene TRBV7-9 combines with J gene TRBJ1-2; 9 positions agree with TRBD1. The specimen was peripheral blood, collected on day 0 of AZD1222 vaccination. The CDR3 sequence: CASSPTGGGYTF. CDR3 in DNA: TGTGCCAGCAGCCCGACAGGGGGGGGCTACACCTTC.